This T cell receptor beta chain emerged from a study of radiotherapy plus CTLA-4 blockade in lung cancer (dated by TCRdb to the late 2010s). For context, the study as a whole: Objective responses were observed in around 20% of enrolled patients, and disease control was achieved in 25% to 35%. Beyond this particular receptor, the publication reports: After treatment with radiotherapy and ipilimumab, TCR clones that originated in tumors expanded in peripheral blood. The strongest predictors of response were reported to be early dynamic shifts in blood T cell clones along with a rise in serum interferon-beta following radiation.

The study evaluated CTLA-4 blockade (ipilimumab) given together with focal radiation therapy in patients who had chemo-refractory metastatic non-small-cell lung cancer. Remarks on this clone: Its antigen is still unknown. Base-call qualities are not available, and no considerably larger clone is one nucleotide away.

Per the germline V gene, SGHNT is the CDR1 and YENEEA is the CDR2. Its CDR3 holds 14 amino acids, cysteine through phenylalanine. The entry retains the CDR3 DNA only, 42 bases that are in frame from base 1. Germline trimming: 5 bases from V, 3 bases from J; junction bases outside gene matches: 2. Receptor amplification or capture employed the immunoSEQ multiplex PCR assay. What TCRdb holds here is the immuneACCESS table cut down to in-frame rearrangements. Part of the clones is not present; checked against another copy, under half of the missing clones reflect an unresolved V gene, and the others are unexplained. This sample holds just over 35,000 clones; around 85% were observed only once. Of the sample, about 5.8% falls within the top ten clones.

The sample consisted of peripheral blood, taken from a patient treated with radiotherapy plus ipilimumab. The rearranged chain carries TRBV11-3 and TRBJ2-3, with TRBD2 identical over 10 junction bases. The sequence was obtained from a human donor with non-small cell lung cancer who had stable disease on radiotherapy plus ipilimumab. The nucleotide sequence reads TGTGCCAGCAGCAAGACTAGCGGGACAGATACGCAGTATTTT. Translated, it gives CASSKTSGTDTQYF.